This T cell receptor (beta chain) was identified during a study of OX40 agonist ivuxolimab in advanced cancers. Study-level information: Clinicians treated patients with ivuxolimab, an agonistic anti-OX40 (CD134) antibody. One patient with hepatocellular carcinoma and two with cutaneous melanoma, three in all, had partial responses. Whole-study results and caveats: CD4+ and CD8+ blood T cells expanded clonally by week 6 at 0.1 to 3.0 mg/kg. Several nonresponders also turned out to have low normalized T-cell clonal expansion.

As for this clone: Its antigen is unidentified.

The CDR3 length is 13 residues. Germline CDR1 reads SEHNR; CDR2 reads FQNEAQ (reference sequence). Sequencing used immunoSEQ multiplex PCR; TCRdb keeps in-frame clones, though not all of them. Among tens of thousands of clones listed, 84% were seen once. This chain uses TRBV7-9 with TRBJ2-5; D is possibly TRBD2 (6 bases). The DNA end is more similar to TRBJ2-7, so the J call may be wrong. This TCR was sampled from an adult with an advanced solid tumor such as melanoma, head and neck, liver or kidney cancer. The source material was CD4+ or CD8+ T cells sorted from blood, sampled in a trial of the OX40 agonist ivuxolimab. CDR3 in amino acids: CASSPPGAYEQYF. CDR3 nucleotides: TGTGCCAGCAGCCCCCCGGGGGCCTACGAGCAGTACTTC.